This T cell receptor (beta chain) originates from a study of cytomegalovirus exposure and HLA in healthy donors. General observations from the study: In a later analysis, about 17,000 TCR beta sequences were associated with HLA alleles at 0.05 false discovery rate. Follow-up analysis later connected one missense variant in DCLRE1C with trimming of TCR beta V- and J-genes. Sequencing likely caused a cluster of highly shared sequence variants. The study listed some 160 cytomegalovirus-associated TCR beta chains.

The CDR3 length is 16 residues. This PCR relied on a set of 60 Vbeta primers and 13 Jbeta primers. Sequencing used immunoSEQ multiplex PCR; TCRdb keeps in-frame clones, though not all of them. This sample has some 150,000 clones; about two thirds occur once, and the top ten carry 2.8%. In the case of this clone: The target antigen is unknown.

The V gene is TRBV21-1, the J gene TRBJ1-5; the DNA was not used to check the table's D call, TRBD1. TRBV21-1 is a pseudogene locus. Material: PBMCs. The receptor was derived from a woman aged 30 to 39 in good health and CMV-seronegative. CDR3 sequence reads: CASRDRGREYNQPQHF. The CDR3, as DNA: TGTGCCAGCAGGGACAGGGGGCGAGAGTACAATCAGCCCCAGCATTTT.